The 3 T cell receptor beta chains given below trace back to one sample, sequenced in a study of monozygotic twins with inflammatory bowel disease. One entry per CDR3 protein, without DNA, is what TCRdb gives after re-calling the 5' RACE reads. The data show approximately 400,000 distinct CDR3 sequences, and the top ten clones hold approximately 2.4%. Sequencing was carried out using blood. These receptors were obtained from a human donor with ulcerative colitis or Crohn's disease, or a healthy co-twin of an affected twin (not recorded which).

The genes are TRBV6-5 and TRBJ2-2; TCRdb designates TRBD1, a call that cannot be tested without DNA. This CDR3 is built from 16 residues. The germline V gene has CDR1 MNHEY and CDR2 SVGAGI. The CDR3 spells CASSSETGSNTGELFF.

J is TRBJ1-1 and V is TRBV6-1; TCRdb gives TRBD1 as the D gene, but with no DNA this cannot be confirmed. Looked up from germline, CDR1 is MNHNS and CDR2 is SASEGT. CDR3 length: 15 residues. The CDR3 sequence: CASTPRQGGNTEAFF.

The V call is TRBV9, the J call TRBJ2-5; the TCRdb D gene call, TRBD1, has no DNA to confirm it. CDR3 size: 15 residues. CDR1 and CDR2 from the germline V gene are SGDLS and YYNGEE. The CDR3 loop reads CASSADRDFQETQYF.